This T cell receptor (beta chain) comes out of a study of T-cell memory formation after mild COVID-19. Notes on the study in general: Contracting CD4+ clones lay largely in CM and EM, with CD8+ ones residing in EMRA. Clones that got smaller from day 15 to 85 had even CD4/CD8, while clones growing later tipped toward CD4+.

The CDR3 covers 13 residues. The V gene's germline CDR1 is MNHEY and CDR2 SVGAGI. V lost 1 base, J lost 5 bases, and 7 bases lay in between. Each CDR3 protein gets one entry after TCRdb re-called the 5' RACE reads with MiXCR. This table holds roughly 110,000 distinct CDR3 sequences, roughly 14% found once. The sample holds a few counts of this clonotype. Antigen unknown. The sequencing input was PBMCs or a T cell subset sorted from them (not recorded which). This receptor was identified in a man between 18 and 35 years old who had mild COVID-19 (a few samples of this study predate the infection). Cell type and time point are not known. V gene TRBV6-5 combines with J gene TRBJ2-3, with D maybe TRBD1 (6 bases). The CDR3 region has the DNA TGTGCCAGCAGTTACTTAGGGGGAGATACGCAGTATTTT. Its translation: CASSYLGGDTQYF.